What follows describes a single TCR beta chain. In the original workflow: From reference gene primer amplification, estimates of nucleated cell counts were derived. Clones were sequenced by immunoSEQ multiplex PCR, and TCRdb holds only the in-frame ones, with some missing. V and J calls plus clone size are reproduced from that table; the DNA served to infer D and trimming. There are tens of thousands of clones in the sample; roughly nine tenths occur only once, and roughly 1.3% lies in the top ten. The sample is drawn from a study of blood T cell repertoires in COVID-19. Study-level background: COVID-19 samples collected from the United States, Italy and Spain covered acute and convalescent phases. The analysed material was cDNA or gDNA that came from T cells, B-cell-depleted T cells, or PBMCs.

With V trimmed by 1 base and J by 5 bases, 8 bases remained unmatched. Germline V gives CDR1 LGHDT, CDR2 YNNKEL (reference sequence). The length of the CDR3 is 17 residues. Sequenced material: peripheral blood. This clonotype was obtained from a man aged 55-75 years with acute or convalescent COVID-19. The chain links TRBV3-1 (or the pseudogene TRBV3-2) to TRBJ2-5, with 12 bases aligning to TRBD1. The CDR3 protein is CASSQVPGQGAAETQYF. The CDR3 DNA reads TGTGCCAGCAGCCAAGTACCGGGACAGGGGGCGGCGGAGACCCAGTACTTC.